The 14 T cell receptor beta chains below were found in one sample sequenced in a study of blood T cell repertoires in COVID-19. Assay used: immunoSEQ multiplex PCR; TCRdb lists only in-frame clones, some missing. In the table there are tens of thousands of clones, 85% of which are singletons. Sequencing input: peripheral blood. The origin of the receptors is a man at least 80 years old with acute or convalescent COVID-19.

The table lists this clone with a count of one. The rearrangement links TRBV5-1 to TRBJ2-5; TRBD2 matches at 10 bases. J lost 4 bases, V lost 0 bases, and 9 bases had no gene match. The CDR3 has 17 residues. Germline V gene lookup returns CDR1 SGHRS and CDR2 YFSETQ. The CDR3 coding sequence is TGCGCCAGCAGCTTGGAGGCTAGCGGGAGTTTTAGAGAGACCCAGTACTTC. As protein: CASSLEASGSFRETQYF. The variable domain in full, completed from reference TRBV5-1 and TRBJ2-5, reads KAGVTQTPRYLIKTRGQQVTLSCSPISGHRSVSWYQQTPGQGLQFLFEYFSETQRNKGNFPGRFSGRQFSNSRSEMNVSTLELGDSALYLCASSLEASGSFRETQYFGPGTRLLVL.

This sequence joins TRBV6-4 and TRBJ1-2, with 7 bases fitting TRBD1. The CDR3 loop spans 15 amino acids. V trimming: 0 bases; J trimming: 8 bases; junction bases outside the gene matches: 9. Per the germline V gene, CDR1 is MRHNA and CDR2 is SNTAGT. The CDR3 DNA sequence: TGTGCCAGCAGTGACTCCCACCAAGGGGGCTTAGGCTACACCTTC. Its protein product is CASSDSHQGGLGYTF.

The V gene is TRBV11-1, the J gene TRBJ1-1; unclear D gene. The V and J ends lost 1 base and 5 bases respectively, with 11 bases between them. CDR1 and CDR2 from the germline V gene are SGHAT and FQDESV (reference sequence). The length of the CDR3 is 14 residues. As DNA, the CDR3 is TGTGCCAGCAGCTTAGATTGGCTCGGGACTGAAGCTTTCTTT. It translates to CASSLDWLGTEAFF.

This clone was seen just once. The V and J genes are TRBV7-2 and TRBJ2-1; TRBD2 matches at 8 bases. The CDR3 runs to 15 residues. V trimming: 5 bases; J trimming: 4 bases; junction bases outside the gene matches: 7. CDR1 SGHTA and CDR2 FQGNSA come from the germline V gene. The CDR3: CASSTGGLGYNEQFF. The CDR3 DNA reads as TGTGCCAGCAGCACTGGGGGACTAGGGTACAATGAGCAGTTCTTC.

This clone was recorded only once. The chain links TRBV7-7 to TRBJ2-1, with D hard to call. V dropped 1 base and J dropped 6 bases, with 7 bases sitting between them. Germline V gene sequence: CDR1 SSHAT, CDR2 FNYEAQ (reference sequence). This CDR3 contains 13 residues. The CDR3 protein is CASSLGPVNEQFF. The DNA for the CDR3 is TGTGCCAGCAGCTTAGGTCCAGTCAATGAGCAGTTCTTC.

The chain couples TRBV20-1 to TRBJ1-3; TRBD1 agrees at 8 bases. Germline CDR1 reads DFQATT; CDR2 reads SNEGSKA (reference sequence). With 3 bases clipped from V and 0 bases from J, the junction kept 10 bases outside the gene matches. The CDR3 is 17 residues long. The CDR3 DNA reads TGCAGTGCTAGTGACCAAAACAGGGGGAACTCTGGAAACACCATATATTTT. This encodes CSASDQNRGNSGNTIYF.

The rearrangement joins TRBV19 to TRBJ2-7, with 9 bases identical to TRBD1. Per germline, CDR1 LNHDA and CDR2 SQIVND (reference sequence). V shed 5 bases and J 4 bases; nucleotides not matched to a gene: 3. The CDR3 totals 13 residues. The CDR3 region has the DNA TGTGCCAGTAGTTTGACAGGGGGGTACGAGCAGTACTTC. Protein: CASSLTGGYEQYF.

The rearrangement links TRBV24-1 to TRBJ2-5; D possibly corresponds to TRBD1 (5 bases). There are 14 residues in the CDR3. Germline V gives CDR1 KGHDR, CDR2 SFDVKD. V was trimmed by 5 bases and J by 1 base, leaving 10 bases between them. Here the CDR3 DNA reads TGTGCCACCAGTGTGGGCAGGGCCCAAGAGACCCAGTACTTC. Protein product: CATSVGRAQETQYF.

The J gene is TRBJ2-1, the V gene TRBV24-1; 7 positions agree with TRBD2. CDR3 length: 15 amino acids. The trim removed 2 bases at V and 4 bases at J, leaving 4 bases unmatched. In germline, CDR1 is KGHDR, CDR2 SFDVKD. The CDR3 region has the DNA TGTGCCACCAGTGATTACGCGGGGGATTACAATGAGCAGTTCTTC. Encoded protein: CATSDYAGDYNEQFF.

This chain connects TRBV6-5 to TRBJ2-7, with 8 bases identical to TRBD2. This CDR3 spans 15 amino acids. Trimming at V came to 4 bases and at J to 0 bases, leaving 5 bases not matched to a gene. In germline, CDR1 is MNHEY, CDR2 SVGAGI. This chain's CDR3 is CASSSGRGSSYEQYF. The CDR3 bases are TGTGCCAGCAGTTCCGGGAGGGGTAGCTCCTACGAGCAGTACTTC.

This chain links TRBV3-1 (or the pseudogene TRBV3-2) with TRBJ1-1; D is unclear. CDR1 LGHDT and CDR2 YNNKEL come from the germline V gene (reference sequence). V was shortened by 5 bases and J by 2 bases, with 9 bases between the two germline ends. CDR3 length equals 13 residues. The CDR3 DNA reads TGTGCCAGCAGCACCCAGGCCAACACTGAAGCTTTCTTT. Translation gives CASSTQANTEAFF.

V and J are TRBV7-2 and TRBJ1-2; no reliable D call. The V end lost 5 bases, the J end lost 0 bases, and 10 bases lay between the germline ends. The CDR3 runs to 14 residues. Per germline, CDR1 SGHTA and CDR2 FQGNSA. The CDR3 nucleotides are TGTGCCAGCAGCCCCCGCCAGACTAACTATGGCTACACCTTC. This sequence encodes CASSPRQTNYGYTF.

The genes are TRBV7-9 and TRBJ2-7; D is perhaps TRBD2 (6 bases). Germline-derived CDR1 and CDR2 are SEHNR and FQNEAQ (reference sequence). With 2 bases removed from V and 7 bases from J, the gap between germline ends came to 18 bases. This CDR3 has 15 residues. The DNA of the CDR3 is TGTGCCAGCAGCTTACAGGGACCCCGGGAGAGTGAGCAGTACTTC. Translating it yields CASSLQGPRESEQYF.

This clone was observed a single time. The V call is TRBV27, the J call TRBJ2-3; 10 nucleotides line up with TRBD1. The germline CDR1 and CDR2 sequences are MNHEY and SMNVEV (reference sequence). Losses at the gene ends were 5 bases for V and 4 bases for J; bases not matched to a gene: 3. This CDR3 spans 14 amino acids. CDR3 sequence: CASSPTGGPDTQYF. CDR3 DNA: TGTGCCAGCAGTCCGACAGGGGGCCCAGATACGCAGTATTTT.